This TCR beta chain was retrieved from a study of blood T cell repertoires in COVID-19. Study-level background: Samples came from the United States, Italy and Spain, spanning acute and convalescent COVID-19. T cells, B-cell-depleted T cells, or PBMCs provided the cDNA or gDNA that served as material.

The V and J ends lost 6 bases and 11 bases, in that order; junction bases with no gene match: 3. CDR1 and CDR2 (germline): LNHNV, YYDKDF (reference sequence). This CDR3 has 12 residues. Original handling: Scientists estimated how many nucleated cells there were by amplifying reference gene primers. The data were produced by immunoSEQ multiplex PCR, yet TCRdb's version contains in-frame clones alone and is incomplete. V and J calls and clone size are those listed in that table; D and trimming were worked out from the DNA. The sample consists of about 120,000 clones, roughly four fifths of them appearing once.

V usage is TRBV15 and J usage is TRBJ1-4, with TRBD1 matching over 10 bases. The clonotype originates from a human donor in a cohort sampled during active COVID-19. Sequencing input: peripheral blood. Here the CDR3 reads CATRDRGDKLFF. In DNA form, the CDR3 reads TGTGCCACCAGGGACAGGGGGGACAAACTGTTTTTT.